The rows below give T cell receptor beta chains drawn from one sample of a study of T-cell memory formation after mild COVID-19. Each CDR3 protein is one row after TCRdb ran MiXCR on the 5' RACE reads. Of a few hundred thousand distinct CDR3 sequences listed, around 20% were seen once; the top ten hold around a fifth. The sequencing sample was made of PBMCs or a T cell subset sorted from them (not recorded which). The receptor source for this set is a man aged 18 to 30 who had mild COVID-19 (a few samples of this study predate the infection). Cell type and time point are not known. CDR3s include the opening cysteine and the closing phenylalanine or tryptophan. Each record gives: CDR3 protein, V gene, J gene.

CDR3 protein: CSAESSGGTQETQYF
V gene: TRBV20-1
J gene: TRBJ2-5

CDR3 protein: CASSYSQGISPLHF
V gene: TRBV6-5
J gene: TRBJ1-6

CDR3 protein: CASSHSNTEAFF
V gene: TRBV4-2
J gene: TRBJ1-1

CDR3 protein: CASSELDRGVGNSPLHF
V gene: TRBV6-1
J gene: TRBJ1-6

CDR3 protein: CASSLAIGGSDEQFF
V gene: TRBV7-8
J gene: TRBJ2-1

CDR3 protein: CSARDHGTGVFDTEAFF
V gene: TRBV20-1
J gene: TRBJ1-1

CDR3 protein: CASSLWAGTGTETQYF
V gene: TRBV5-6
J gene: TRBJ2-5

CDR3 protein: CASSPTGTAYEQYF
V gene: TRBV7-2
J gene: TRBJ2-7

CDR3 protein: CASSWPGTQGTEAFF
V gene: TRBV3-1
J gene: TRBJ1-1

CDR3 protein: CASNSPGGWGEKLFF
V gene: TRBV5-1
J gene: TRBJ1-4

CDR3 protein: CASSLGLGSSEAFF
V gene: TRBV4-2
J gene: TRBJ1-1

CDR3 protein: CASSFSRTSRADTQYF
V gene: TRBV7-9
J gene: TRBJ2-3

CDR3 protein: CASSPSGRAKNIQYF
V gene: TRBV18
J gene: TRBJ2-4

CDR3 protein: CASNQPPGGRKEKLFF
V gene: TRBV12-3/TRBV12-4
J gene: TRBJ1-4

CDR3 protein: CASRQQGAGELFF
V gene: TRBV11-2
J gene: TRBJ2-2

CDR3 protein: CASSWFTGDNEQFF
V gene: TRBV5-5
J gene: TRBJ2-1

CDR3 protein: CASSPQPGFYGYTF
V gene: TRBV9
J gene: TRBJ1-2

CDR3 protein: CASSLSGGGEQFF
V gene: TRBV27
J gene: TRBJ2-1

CDR3 protein: CASSAQAGSSYNEQFF
V gene: TRBV5-1
J gene: TRBJ2-1

CDR3 protein: CASSSRANYGYTF
V gene: TRBV12-3/TRBV12-4
J gene: TRBJ1-2

CDR3 protein: CATSPDRNYGYTF
V gene: TRBV15
J gene: TRBJ1-2

CDR3 protein: CASSLGQGASTDTQYF
V gene: TRBV5-1
J gene: TRBJ2-3

CDR3 protein: CASSQESGGANEQFF
V gene: TRBV14
J gene: TRBJ2-1